Listed below are T cell receptor beta chains from one sample, sequenced in a study of blood T cell repertoires in COVID-19. The protocol was immunoSEQ multiplex PCR, while the TCRdb copy is restricted to in-frame clones and leaves out a portion. The top ten clones hold roughly a sixth of a sample with roughly 170,000 clones, 60% to 80% of them seen once. What was sequenced was PBMCs or T cells enriched from blood (not recorded which). The receptors shown here come from a woman aged 45 to 65 who had recovered from COVID-19. CDR3s leave out the opening cysteine and the closing phenylalanine or tryptophan. The order of the fields is J gene, V gene, CDR3 protein.

TRBJ2-2,TRBV7-8,ASSHPGSFLELF
TRBJ2-3,TRBV5-6,ASSRTGLQFTQY
TRBJ2-2,TRBV7-9,ASSFAGRSGELF
TRBJ1-1,TRBV30,AWAKQGLNTEAF
TRBJ2-1,TRBV5-1,ASSRDLGLYNEQF
TRBJ2-1,TRBV27,ASSLGGRPYNEQF
TRBJ2-4,TRBV27,ASSPPFPQYIQY
TRBJ1-6,TRBV6-4,ASSDSAQRDSPLH
TRBJ2-7,TRBV7-7,ASSPGTGSYEQY
TRBJ2-3,TRBV28,ASRSGGSTDTQY
TRBJ2-5,TRBV12-5,ASGLGTGGQETQY